This is a list of T cell receptor beta chains from one sample in a study of T cells in Graves' hyperthyroidism and ophthalmopathy. One entry per CDR3 protein, called by TCRdb with MiXCR from the multiplex PCR reads. Of some 690,000 distinct CDR3 sequences in the sample, around 16% are singletons; the top ten hold about a sixth. Sequencing was carried out using blood. The receptor set was obtained from a man aged 50 or older with Graves' hyperthyroidism. The CDR3 runs from the conserved cysteine through the conserved F or W. Each record gives: J gene, D gene, CDR3 length, V gene, clone size, CDR3 protein, CDR3 DNA. D genes are given only for firm matches. Where a row states a size, it is once, few, many or the class of an expanded clone; other rows omit it.

j_gene: TRBJ2-1; d_gene: .; len: 13; v_gene: TRBV6-1; abundance: .; CDR3aa: CASKGGALNEQFF; CDR3nt: TGTGCCAGCAAAGGGGGGGCCCTCAATGAGCAGTTCTTC
j_gene: TRBJ1-5; d_gene: .; len: 16; v_gene: TRBV12-3/TRBV12-4; abundance: many; CDR3aa: CASSYNNVQGSQPQHF; CDR3nt: TGTGCCAGCAGTTACAATAACGTCCAGGGTTCTCAGCCCCAGCATTTT
j_gene: TRBJ1-6; d_gene: .; len: 15; v_gene: TRBV20-1; abundance: many; CDR3aa: CSARAYTGYNSPLHF; CDR3nt: TGCAGTGCTAGAGCCTACACGGGGTATAATTCACCCCTCCACTTT
j_gene: TRBJ2-7; d_gene: .; len: 15; v_gene: TRBV4-2; abundance: .; CDR3aa: CASSQEGDGSYEQYF; CDR3nt: TGTGCCAGCAGCCAAGAAGGTGACGGGTCCTACGAGCAGTACTTC
j_gene: TRBJ2-7; d_gene: TRBD1; len: 13; v_gene: TRBV30; abundance: many; CDR3aa: CAWSVFHRGEQYF; CDR3nt: TGTGCCTGGAGTGTATTTCACAGGGGCGAGCAGTACTTC
j_gene: TRBJ1-1; d_gene: .; len: 13; v_gene: TRBV3-1; abundance: many; CDR3aa: CASSSTGKTEAFF; CDR3nt: TGTGCCAGCAGCTCAACAGGGAAGACTGAAGCTTTCTTT
j_gene: TRBJ2-7; d_gene: TRBD1; len: 13; v_gene: TRBV12-3/TRBV12-4; abundance: many; CDR3aa: CASSPQGAIEQYF; CDR3nt: TGTGCCAGCAGCCCCCAGGGGGCGATTGAGCAGTACTTC
j_gene: TRBJ2-2; d_gene: .; len: 14; v_gene: TRBV12-3/TRBV12-4; abundance: many; CDR3aa: CASSLDFQSGELFF; CDR3nt: TGTGCCAGCAGTTTAGACTTCCAATCCGGGGAGCTGTTTTTT
j_gene: TRBJ2-7; d_gene: TRBD2; len: 19; v_gene: TRBV12-3/TRBV12-4; abundance: few; CDR3aa: CTSSPYPTSGSNRFYEQYF; CDR3nt: TGTACCAGCAGTCCTTACCCGACTAGCGGGAGTAATAGGTTCTACGAGCAGTACTTC
j_gene: TRBJ2-1; d_gene: TRBD2; len: 16; v_gene: TRBV30; abundance: many; CDR3aa: CAWSRRASGRVDEQFF; CDR3nt: TGTGCCTGGAGTCGAAGGGCTAGCGGGAGGGTGGATGAGCAGTTCTTC
j_gene: TRBJ1-2; d_gene: .; len: 17; v_gene: TRBV20-1; abundance: .; CDR3aa: CSAPGTELRILNYGYTF; CDR3nt: TGCAGTGCTCCCGGTACAGAGCTTCGTATCCTCAACTATGGCTACACCTTC
j_gene: TRBJ1-5; d_gene: TRBD1; len: 18; v_gene: TRBV2; abundance: many; CDR3aa: CASSEAGARGLGNQPQHF; CDR3nt: TGTGCCAGCAGTGAAGCAGGGGCCAGGGGGCTTGGCAATCAGCCCCAGCATTTT
j_gene: TRBJ2-7; d_gene: .; len: 13; v_gene: TRBV6-1; abundance: once; CDR3aa: CASRTGQNYEQYF; CDR3nt: TGTGCCAGCCGAACAGGACAGAACTACGAGCAGTACTTC
j_gene: TRBJ1-4; d_gene: .; len: 14; v_gene: TRBV5-1; abundance: many; CDR3aa: CASSETSTNEKLFF; CDR3nt: TGCGCCAGCAGCGAGACAAGCACTAATGAAAAACTGTTTTTT
j_gene: TRBJ1-2; d_gene: .; len: 14; v_gene: TRBV7-8; abundance: many; CDR3aa: CASSLGEINYGYTF; CDR3nt: TGTGCCAGCAGCTTAGGAGAGATTAACTATGGCTACACCTTC
j_gene: TRBJ2-5; d_gene: .; len: 13; v_gene: TRBV2; abundance: many; CDR3aa: CASRRVNQETQYF; CDR3nt: TGTGCCAGCAGGAGGGTCAACCAAGAGACCCAGTACTTC
j_gene: TRBJ2-3; d_gene: TRBD1; len: 16; v_gene: TRBV24-1; abundance: many; CDR3aa: CATSDRRDRRPDTQYF; CDR3nt: TGTGCCACCAGTGACCGTAGGGACAGACGCCCGGATACGCAGTATTTT
j_gene: TRBJ2-7; d_gene: TRBD1; len: 14; v_gene: TRBV27; abundance: .; CDR3aa: CASSLRDSIHEQYF; CDR3nt: TGTGCCAGCAGTCTCCGGGACAGTATCCACGAGCAGTACTTC
j_gene: TRBJ2-7; d_gene: TRBD2; len: 14; v_gene: TRBV13; abundance: many; CDR3aa: CASSLASGHYEQYF; CDR3nt: TGTGCCAGCAGCTTAGCTAGCGGTCACTACGAGCAGTACTTC
j_gene: TRBJ2-3; d_gene: .; len: 15; v_gene: TRBV12-3/TRBV12-4; abundance: many; CDR3aa: CASSLGTKSTDTQYF; CDR3nt: TGTGCCAGCAGTTTGGGGACCAAATCCACTGATACGCAGTATTTT
j_gene: TRBJ1-2; d_gene: .; len: 16; v_gene: TRBV28; abundance: many; CDR3aa: CASSSAGRGQGYGYTF; CDR3nt: TGTGCCAGCAGTTCCGCGGGTCGGGGACAAGGCTATGGCTACACCTTC
j_gene: TRBJ1-5; d_gene: .; len: 13; v_gene: TRBV30; abundance: few; CDR3aa: CAWSPGVGQPQHF; CDR3nt: TGTGCCTGGAGTCCAGGGGTGGGTCAGCCCCAGCATTTT
j_gene: TRBJ2-7; d_gene: .; len: 21; v_gene: TRBV7-3; abundance: many; CDR3aa: CASSVAWGPVRPRAWLDEQYF; CDR3nt: TGTGCCAGCAGCGTGGCATGGGGGCCAGTTCGACCTAGGGCGTGGTTGGACGAGCAGTACTTC
j_gene: TRBJ2-1; d_gene: .; len: 14; v_gene: TRBV28; abundance: .; CDR3aa: CAGSPHLTYNEQFF; CDR3nt: TGTGCCGGCAGTCCCCACCTTACCTACAATGAGCAGTTCTTC
j_gene: TRBJ1-5; d_gene: TRBD1; len: 15; v_gene: TRBV5-1; abundance: few; CDR3aa: CASSFTTGGGQPQHF; CDR3nt: TGCGCCAGCAGCTTTACTACAGGGGGAGGTCAGCCCCAGCATTTT
j_gene: TRBJ2-1; d_gene: .; len: 12; v_gene: TRBV11-2; abundance: many; CDR3aa: CASSLDRDEQFF; CDR3nt: TGTGCCAGCAGCTTAGATAGGGATGAGCAGTTCTTC
j_gene: TRBJ2-1; d_gene: TRBD2; len: 14; v_gene: TRBV30; abundance: .; CDR3aa: CVWRTSGSYNEQFF; CDR3nt: TGTGTCTGGCGAACTAGCGGGAGCTACAATGAGCAGTTCTTC
j_gene: TRBJ2-1; d_gene: .; len: 13; v_gene: TRBV2; abundance: many; CDR3aa: CASSSVTMDEQFF; CDR3nt: TGTGCCAGCAGTTCAGTTACTATGGATGAGCAGTTCTTC
j_gene: TRBJ1-2; d_gene: .; len: 19; v_gene: TRBV7-2; abundance: .; CDR3aa: CASSQVPPSFTVLNYGYTF; CDR3nt: TGTGCCAGCAGCCAAGTCCCACCCTCGTTCACCGTTCTTAACTATGGCTACACCTTC
j_gene: TRBJ2-3; d_gene: TRBD2; len: 16; v_gene: TRBV20-1; abundance: .; CDR3aa: CSSGLAGDPLTDTQYF; CDR3nt: TGCAGTTCGGGACTAGCGGGAGATCCCCTAACAGATACGCAGTATTTT
j_gene: TRBJ2-2; d_gene: TRBD2; len: 14; v_gene: TRBV20-1; abundance: few; CDR3aa: CSATRTSGAGELFF; CDR3nt: TGCAGTGCCACCCGGACTAGCGGGGCTGGGGAGCTGTTTTTT
j_gene: TRBJ1-1; d_gene: TRBD1; len: 12; v_gene: TRBV28; abundance: many; CDR3aa: CASSSGQVEAFF; CDR3nt: TGTGCCAGCAGTTCCGGACAGGTTGAAGCTTTCTTT
j_gene: TRBJ2-5; d_gene: TRBD2; len: 16; v_gene: TRBV18; abundance: .; CDR3aa: CASSPPPSGPQETQYF; CDR3nt: TGTGCCAGCTCACCCCCGCCTAGCGGACCTCAAGAGACCCAGTACTTC
j_gene: TRBJ1-5; d_gene: TRBD1; len: 16; v_gene: TRBV10-1; abundance: .; CDR3aa: CASRFSADRDNQPQHF; CDR3nt: TGCGCCAGCAGATTCTCAGCGGACAGGGACAATCAGCCCCAGCATTTT
j_gene: TRBJ2-5; d_gene: .; len: 15; v_gene: TRBV4-1; abundance: few; CDR3aa: CASSQSGSRVETQYF; CDR3nt: TGCGCCAGCAGCCAATCCGGATCCCGGGTGGAGACCCAGTACTTC
j_gene: TRBJ1-2; d_gene: .; len: 12; v_gene: TRBV12-3/TRBV12-4; abundance: .; CDR3aa: CASSYQTEGYTF; CDR3nt: TGTGCCAGCAGCTATCAGACAGAAGGCTACACCTTC
j_gene: TRBJ1-1; d_gene: .; len: 13; v_gene: TRBV5-1; abundance: .; CDR3aa: CAGSAQSNTEAFF; CDR3nt: TGCGCCGGCAGCGCACAATCAAACACTGAAGCTTTCTTT
j_gene: TRBJ2-1; d_gene: TRBD2; len: 15; v_gene: TRBV11-2; abundance: many; CDR3aa: CASSRGRAFYNEQFF; CDR3nt: TGTGCCAGCAGCCGCGGGAGGGCCTTCTACAATGAGCAGTTCTTC
j_gene: TRBJ2-5; d_gene: .; len: 12; v_gene: TRBV10-3; abundance: .; CDR3aa: CAISDQQETQYF; CDR3nt: TGTGCCATCAGTGACCAGCAAGAGACCCAGTACTTC
j_gene: TRBJ1-1; d_gene: .; len: 16; v_gene: TRBV6-1; abundance: .; CDR3aa: CASSEAALTFFTEAFF; CDR3nt: TGTGCCAGCAGTGAAGCGGCTTTGACATTTTTCACTGAAGCTTTCTTT
j_gene: TRBJ2-7; d_gene: .; len: 15; v_gene: TRBV29-1; abundance: .; CDR3aa: CSVELRTDTSYEQYF; CDR3nt: TGCAGCGTTGAGCTTCGGACCGATACCTCCTACGAGCAGTACTTC
j_gene: TRBJ2-1; d_gene: TRBD2; len: 13; v_gene: TRBV28; abundance: many; CDR3aa: CASSFGTRLEQFF; CDR3nt: TGTGCCAGCAGTTTTGGGACTAGGCTTGAGCAGTTCTTC
j_gene: TRBJ2-5; d_gene: .; len: 14; v_gene: TRBV5-1; abundance: .; CDR3aa: CASSLDSTIETQYF; CDR3nt: TGCGCCAGCAGCTTGGACTCTACTATTGAGACCCAGTACTTC
j_gene: TRBJ2-3; d_gene: TRBD2; len: 13; v_gene: TRBV20-1; abundance: few; CDR3aa: CSATTSSTDTQYF; CDR3nt: TGCAGTGCTACGACTAGCAGTACAGATACGCAGTATTTT
j_gene: TRBJ2-5; d_gene: .; len: 16; v_gene: TRBV6-5; abundance: many; CDR3aa: CASSYSRREPGETQYF; CDR3nt: TGTGCCAGCAGTTACTCGCGCAGGGAGCCGGGAGAGACCCAGTACTTC
j_gene: TRBJ2-3; d_gene: .; len: 16; v_gene: TRBV9; abundance: .; CDR3aa: CASSVGYAGVGDTQYF; CDR3nt: TGTGCCAGCAGCGTAGGTTATGCAGGGGTGGGAGATACGCAGTATTTT